This entry describes one T cell receptor beta chain. Which antigen it targets is not known. No base qualities exist here, and no much larger clone lies one base off it. To prepare the library, the immunoSEQ multiplex PCR assay was applied. RNA was extracted from all samples and reverse transcribed into cDNA, which served as template for TCR sequencing. First-strand cDNA was synthesized using SuperScript III with a 2:1 mix of oligo-dT and random hexamers. A synthetic immune receptor repertoire was used to gauge amplification bias, and whatever bias remained was removed computationally. On the authors' methods: Raw reads were preprocessed for error removal, and CDR3 was defined according to IMGT conventions as running from the conserved cysteine to phenylalanine. Clonality was computed as 1 minus the Shannon entropy, with the entropy normalized by log2 of the number of productive unique TCRs. Whether each scalp clone was CD4 or CD8 was inferred by checking scalp TCRbeta sequences against the CD4 and CD8 repertoires from sorted blood. Entries here come from immuneACCESS through TCRdb and include only in-frame sequences with V and J called. Some clones fail to appear in such tables; in the studies checked, an unresolved V gene covers under half of the shortfall, and the cause of the remainder is unknown. Clone size and V and J calls were adopted from that table, with D and trimming inferred from the DNA. Present in this sample are 150,000 to 200,000 clones, 60% of which were seen just once. In total, the top ten clones hold approximately 1% of the sample.

The data belong to a study of CD8+ T cells in alopecia areata (dated 2018 in TCRdb). Looking at the study overall: Treated patients were enrolled in an open-label pilot trial of oral tofacitinib at 5 to 10 mg twice daily for moderate-to-severe alopecia areata. Tofacitinib was given for 6 to 18 months, followed by 6 months of follow-up off drug to assess delayed response and recurrence. The SALT score, which quantifies the percentage of affected scalp surface area, was used to measure disease severity in treated patients. In both human patients and the C3H/HeJ mouse model, the study applied high-throughput TCRbeta sequencing to look at T cell clonal expansion in alopecia areata. In humans, TCRbeta sequencing was performed on scalp tissue and on sorted CD4+ and CD8+ peripheral blood T cells from healthy controls and from patients with patchy or totalis/universalis alopecia areata. Biopsies were taken from tofacitinib-treated patients at baseline and at 4 and 24 weeks of treatment, and a later scalp biopsy was taken in several of the tofacitinib-treated patients. Clonality in the scalp was compared among normal scalp (n=4), patchy alopecia areata scalp (n=8), and alopecia totalis/universalis scalp (n=8). RNA was obtained with the PAXgene miRNA kit for fixed scalp, the miRNeasy kit for PBMCs, and the RNeasy kit for mouse skin. immunoSEQ multiplex PCR using 35 Vbeta forward primers and 13 Jbeta reverse primers was used to amplify TCRbeta CDR3 regions. Study-level results and caveats: Tofacitinib significantly lowered scalp clonality and the number of expanded CD8+ clones among the top 100 scalp clones. Higher clonality and more expanded CD8+ clones were observed in lesional scalp than in normal scalp, particularly in alopecia totalis/universalis, a finding suggestive of antigenic drive. Unlike mouse skin, where gammadelta T cells dominate, normal human skin contains resident alphabeta T cells that get sequenced too, which complicates analysis of the scalp TCR repertoire. Shared TCR sequences between patients were less evident than in mice, which may be partly attributable to HLA diversity in the patient population. The treated cohort was small, with a single nonresponder, so links between baseline CD8+ expansion and response need larger studies. Many expanded lesional clones were found to persist in scalp and blood during tofacitinib treatment, and relapse after treatment cessation may be partly explained by this persistence.

What this sample's time point label stands for: roughly 26 weeks on oral tofacitinib. The intended sense of this specimen's treatment or condition label: oral pan-JAK inhibitor, 5-10 mg twice daily. Lesional scalp punch biopsies and peripheral blood were obtained from alopecia areata patients. PBMCs were isolated by density centrifugation and stained for CD3, CD4 and CD8, after which CD4+ and CD8+ T cells were sorted on a FACSAria. This TCR was recovered from a human donor with alopecia areata. The material was CD4+ T cells sorted from blood, obtained at week 24, from a patient treated with tofacitinib.

The bases are TGTGCCAGCAGCGAGGGTAGCAATCAGCCCCAGCATTTT. Its protein product is CASSEGSNQPQHF. The V gene is TRBV9 and the J gene is TRBJ1-5; no D gene can be assigned with confidence. V drops 3 bases and J drops 0 bases, leaving 4 bases in between. The CDR3 runs 13 residues from the cysteine to the phenylalanine. The read is trimmed to its CDR3 DNA, 39 bases read in frame from base 1. CDR1 and CDR2, per the germline V gene, are SGDLS and YYNGEE.